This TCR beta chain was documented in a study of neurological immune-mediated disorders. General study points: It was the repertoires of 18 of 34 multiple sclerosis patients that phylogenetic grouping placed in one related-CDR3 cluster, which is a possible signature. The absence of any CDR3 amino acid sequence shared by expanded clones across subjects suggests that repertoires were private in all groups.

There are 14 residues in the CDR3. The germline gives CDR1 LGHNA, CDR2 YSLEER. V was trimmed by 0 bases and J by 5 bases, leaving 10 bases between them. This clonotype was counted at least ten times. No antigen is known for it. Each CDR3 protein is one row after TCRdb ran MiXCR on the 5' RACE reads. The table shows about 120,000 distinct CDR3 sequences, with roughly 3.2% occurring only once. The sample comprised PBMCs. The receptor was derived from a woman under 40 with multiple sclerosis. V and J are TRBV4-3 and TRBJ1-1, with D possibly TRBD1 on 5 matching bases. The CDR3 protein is CASSQEGTSTEAFF. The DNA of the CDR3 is TGCGCCAGCAGCCAAGAGGGGACCTCGACTGAAGCTTTCTTT.